The clone carrying this TCR beta chain was counted once. As yet, its antigen is unknown. The assay was immunoSEQ multiplex PCR, and TCRdb's table has in-frame clones only and misses some. Of about 2 million clones in the sample, approximately 95% were seen once. Germline V CDR1 and CDR2: SEHNR, FQNEAQ (reference sequence). This CDR3 spans 12 amino acids. J gave up 4 bases and V 5 bases, and 1 base lay outside the gene matches. The sample is drawn from a study of shared clonotypes between healthy human individuals. The overall study: Three plates each covered CD4 naive and memory; CD8 naive two, CD8 memory one.

Study-level findings and limits: The generation probabilities recorded for non-shared clonotypes fell below those of clonotypes shared by all four donors.

Naivety among CD8 cells was defined by CD45RO negativity and positive CCR7 selection, thereby excluding terminally differentiated effector memory CD45RA+ cells. The TCR was taken from a man aged 18-30 years in good health. This chain joins TRBV7-9 and TRBJ2-5; 7 bases map to TRBD1. Sequencing was done on a sample of naive CD8+ T cells sorted from blood. The CDR3 DNA reads TGTGCCAGCAGCGGGACAGTAGAGACCCAGTACTTC. Its translation is CASSGTVETQYF.